One sample yielded the 24 T cell receptor beta chains listed below, sequenced in a study of response to subunit inactivated influenza vaccine. Each CDR3 protein gets one entry after TCRdb re-called the RT-PCR reads with MiXCR. The sample lists about 500,000 distinct CDR3 sequences, 16% seen once, with over 2.5% in the top ten. Sequences were derived from CD4+ T cells sorted from PBMCs, sampled 23 to 25 months after vaccination. Every receptor here comes from a man aged 50-75 years who received an inactivated influenza vaccine.

The sample holds a few counts of this clonotype. The V gene is TRBV6-5, the J gene TRBJ2-5; D is possibly TRBD2 (6 bases). V was cut by 0 bases and J by 5 bases, with 13 bases left in between. Germline CDR1 MNHEY, CDR2 SVGAGI. The CDR3 runs to 15 residues. CDR3 in DNA: TGTGCCAGCAGTTACTCGTTGGGGGGTGTGGAGACCCAGTACTTC. Protein product: CASSYSLGGVETQYF.

V is TRBV27 and J is TRBJ1-1, with a possible D match to TRBD1 (5 bases). Germline values: CDR1 MNHEY, CDR2 SMNVEV (reference sequence). CDR3 length equals 14 residues. The ends were cut back, 4 bases at V and 4 bases at J, with 13 bases in the middle. CDR3 DNA sequence: TGTGCCAGCAGTTCACCCCGACAGTCCACTGAAGCTTTCTTT. Encoded protein: CASSSPRQSTEAFF.

This clonotype was detected a few times. V and J are TRBV12-3 or TRBV12-4 and TRBJ2-7; D is perhaps TRBD1 or TRBD2 (6 bases each). This CDR3 is 13 amino acids long. V gave up 5 bases and J gave up 3 bases, with 11 bases separating them. As DNA, the CDR3 is TGTGCCAGCAGTCCAGGGGAGGTCTACGAGCAGTACTTC. This gives the protein CASSPGEVYEQYF.

In its sample, this clonotype was seen once. The chain is built from TRBV18 and TRBJ2-7, with no clear D. Germline CDR1 is KGHSH and CDR2 is LQKENI. The V gene lost 3 bases and the J gene lost 7 bases, with 13 bases spanning the gap. There are 13 residues in the CDR3. The CDR3 reads CASSPQQGWEQYF. The CDR3 nucleotides are TGTGCCAGCTCACCCCAACAAGGTTGGGAGCAGTACTTC.

The chain is built from TRBV20-1 and TRBJ2-5; D remains ambiguous. The CDR3 spans 15 residues. CDR1 is DFQATT and CDR2 is SNEGSKA in the germline V gene (reference sequence). V was shortened by 0 bases and J by 7 bases, with 18 bases between the two germline ends. The CDR3 spells CSARDEGHRLRTQYF. The CDR3 nucleotides read TGCAGTGCTAGAGATGAAGGTCACCGGCTACGGACCCAGTACTTC.

This clonotype has ten or more counts. The chain joins TRBV5-6 to TRBJ1-3, with no clear D. V was shortened by 3 bases and J by 8 bases, with 21 bases between the two germline ends. The CDR3 runs 16 residues. CDR1 and CDR2 from the germline V gene are SGHDT and YYEEEE. CDR3 region: CASSSPRSGRRDTIYF. DNA for the CDR3: TGTGCCAGCAGCTCCCCGAGGAGCGGGAGACGGGACACCATATATTTT.

This clonotype was counted only a few times. This chain connects TRBV6-2 or TRBV6-3 to TRBJ1-1; D is perhaps TRBD1 (5 bases). The CDR3 sequence is 15 residues long. CDR1 MNHEY and CDR2 SVGEGT come from the germline V gene. Trimming left V 6 bases short and J 0 bases short, with 14 bases between. The CDR3 here is CASSPTGNMNTEAFF. For the CDR3, the DNA is TGTGCCAGCAGCCCTACAGGAAACATGAACACTGAAGCTTTCTTT.

This chain uses TRBV10-3 with TRBJ1-5, with TRBD1 identical over 10 bases. Trimming took 3 bases from V and 0 from J; bases not matched to a gene: 5. CDR3 length equals 17 residues. The germline V gene encodes CDR1 ENHRY and CDR2 SYGVKD. CDR3 coding DNA: TGTGCCATCAGTGAACGGGACAGGGGATATAGCAATCAGCCCCAGCATTTT. Translating gives CAISERDRGYSNQPQHF.

This clonotype was detected only a few times. This sequence joins TRBV20-1 and TRBJ2-3, with D perhaps matching TRBD2 (6 bases). V gave up 3 bases and J gave up 4 bases, with 14 bases separating them. From germline, CDR1 is DFQATT and CDR2 SNEGSKA (reference sequence). The CDR3 is 14 amino acids. The CDR3 DNA follows: TGCAGTGCTAGGGAGGGCCCCGGCCCAGATACGCAGTATTTT. Translated, it gives CSAREGPGPDTQYF.

The chain joins TRBV10-3 to TRBJ2-7; 10 bases map to TRBD1. The V gene end was trimmed by 2 bases and the J gene end by 3 bases; junction bases not matched to a gene: 4. The CDR3 length is 15 residues. Germline V gives CDR1 ENHRY, CDR2 SYGVKD. CDR3 nucleotides: TGTGCCATCAGTGAGAGGGACAGGGGCTTCTACGAGCAGTACTTC. This codes for CAISERDRGFYEQYF.

The chain uses TRBV20-1 and TRBJ1-1; D perhaps matches TRBD1 (6 bases). V lost 5 bases to trimming and J lost 1 base, with 11 bases between them. The length of the CDR3 is 13 residues. Germline lookup yields CDR1 DFQATT and CDR2 SNEGSKA (reference sequence). The CDR3 sequence is CSAEGHANTEAFF. The DNA for the CDR3 is TGCAGTGCTGAGGGACACGCGAACACTGAAGCTTTCTTT.

This clonotype was counted between two and nine times. The chain joins TRBV6-5 to TRBJ2-7; D not certain. The CDR3 has 14 amino acids. V dropped 5 bases and J dropped 0 bases, with 11 bases sitting between them. In germline, CDR1 is MNHEY, CDR2 SVGAGI. CDR3 residues: CASSNGPYSYEQYF. The CDR3 DNA reads as TGTGCCAGCAGTAACGGACCATACTCCTACGAGCAGTACTTC.

V gene TRBV6-2 or TRBV6-3 combines with J gene TRBJ2-3; perhaps TRBD1 as D (5 bases). Trimming took 3 bases from V and 2 from J, leaving 9 bases between them. CDR3 size: 14 residues. Germline V gene data show CDR1 as MNHEY and CDR2 as SVGEGT. The CDR3 DNA reads as TGTGCCAGCAGTTATGGGGCTTTCACAGATACGCAGTATTTT. Residues: CASSYGAFTDTQYF.

J is TRBJ1-2 and V is TRBV4-3; perhaps TRBD1 as D (6 bases). Germline CDR1 LGHNA, CDR2 YSLEER. This CDR3 has 12 residues. V gave up 3 bases and J gave up 4 bases, with 6 bases separating them. This chain's CDR3 is CASSQGAYGYTF. CDR3 nucleotide sequence: TGCGCCAGCAGCCAGGGGGCCTATGGCTACACCTTC.

This clonotype was seen at least ten times. The chain links TRBV7-2 to TRBJ1-1, with D possibly TRBD1 on 5 matching bases. CDR3 size: 13 residues. CDR1 is SGHTA, CDR2 FQGNSA, per germline. V was trimmed by 8 bases and J by 2 bases, leaving 12 bases between them. Here the CDR3 reads CASLPGLNTEAFF. In nucleotides, the CDR3 is TGTGCCAGCTTACCGGGACTCAACACTGAAGCTTTCTTT.

This clonotype was seen a handful of times. The J gene is TRBJ1-1, the V gene TRBV20-1, with D unresolved. CDR1 DFQATT and CDR2 SNEGSKA come from the germline V gene (reference sequence). The CDR3 extends over 15 amino acids. V dropped 3 bases and J dropped 2 bases, with 16 bases sitting between them. CDR3 amino acids: CSARDLRAVNTEAFF. In DNA form, the CDR3 reads TGCAGTGCTAGGGACCTAAGGGCAGTCAACACTGAAGCTTTCTTT.

The chain is built from TRBV11-3 and TRBJ2-2, with a weak D call TRBD2 (5 bases). The CDR3 is made up of 12 amino acids. Germline CDR1 reads SGHNT; CDR2 reads YENEEA. The V and J ends lost 3 bases and 8 bases respectively, with 7 bases between them. As DNA, the CDR3 is TGTGCCAGCAGCTTGGACTGGGGGGAGCTGTTTTTT. Amino acid sequence: CASSLDWGELFF.

This clonotype was found a few times. This chain connects TRBV12-3 or TRBV12-4 to TRBJ2-1; TRBD2 agrees at 10 bases. The CDR3 runs to 15 residues. V lost 6 bases, J lost 3 bases, and 5 bases stayed unmatched. The CDR3 region is CASSFSSGGYNEQFF. In DNA form, the CDR3 reads TGTGCCAGCAGCTTCTCTAGCGGGGGCTACAATGAGCAGTTCTTC.

This clonotype was detected a few times. This chain links TRBV15 with TRBJ2-7, with 11 bases that match TRBD2. CDR1 is LNHNV and CDR2 is YYDKDF in the germline V gene (reference sequence). The CDR3 spans 15 residues. V lost 1 base to trimming and J lost 2 bases; unmatched junction nucleotides: 1. The CDR3 protein is CATSRATSGTYEQYF. CDR3 DNA: TGTGCCACCAGCAGAGCGACTAGCGGGACCTACGAGCAGTACTTC.

This chain joins TRBV15 and TRBJ2-1; the D gene is possibly TRBD2 (5 bases). V was clipped by 1 base and J by 4 bases, with 11 bases between them. This CDR3 contains 15 residues. Germline V lookup: CDR1 LNHNV, CDR2 YYDKDF (reference sequence). The CDR3 nucleotides are TGTGCCACCAGCAGAGCTGAGGGAAGTTACAATGAGCAGTTCTTC. This translates into CATSRAEGSYNEQFF.

The chain uses TRBV3-1 and TRBJ1-1; D is unclear. The CDR3 has 14 residues. V lost 0 bases and J 1 base, leaving 6 bases between the germline ends. The germline V gene has CDR1 LGHDT and CDR2 YNNKEL (reference sequence). CDR3 loop: CASSQEMTNTEAFF. The DNA for the CDR3 is TGTGCCAGCAGCCAAGAAATGACGAACACTGAAGCTTTCTTT.

The chain uses TRBV5-1 and TRBJ2-6, with 7 bases that match TRBD1. This CDR3 contains 17 residues. CDR1 and CDR2 (germline): SGHRS, YFSETQ. V trimming: 4 bases; J trimming: 0 bases; junction bases outside the gene matches: 7. As DNA, the CDR3 is TGCGCCAGCAGCGACGGACAGGTCATCTCTGGGGCCAACGTCCTGACTTTC. Its protein product is CASSDGQVISGANVLTF.

The sample holds a few counts of this clonotype. The CDR3 here is CASSHSYTDTQYF. CDR3 DNA sequence: TGTGCCAGCAGCCATAGCTACACAGATACGCAGTATTTT. V and J are TRBV3-1 and TRBJ2-3; D gene unclear. Trimming shortened V by 3 bases and J by 2 bases, and 6 bases separated the two germline ends. CDR1 is LGHDT, CDR2 YNNKEL, per germline (reference sequence). The CDR3 sequence is 13 residues long.

This clonotype was counted between two and nine times. The gene calls are TRBV30 and TRBJ1-1, with D uncertain. The CDR3 consists of 12 residues. Germline CDR1 GTSNPN, CDR2 SVGIG (reference sequence). The V end was cut by 0 bases, the J end by 4 bases, with 6 bases between. The CDR3 nucleotides read TGTGCCTGGAGTGTTCTAACCACTGAAGCTTTCTTT. This translates into CAWSVLTTEAFF.